This paragraph covers one TCR beta chain sequence. The antigen remains undetermined. This specimen comes from a study of synovial regulatory T cells in juvenile arthritis. Regarding the study as a whole: Inflammation-associated Treg cells in blood had less TCR diversity than the remaining blood Treg cells. Synovial Teff and blood CPL repertoires partially overlapped with iaTreg TCR repertoires, which were largely patient-private. CDR3 overlap with synovial Tregs was higher for iaTregs than other blood Tregs.

Generated by immunoSEQ multiplex PCR, the TCRdb table keeps only in-frame clones and is missing some. Its clone listing holds 9,700 or so clones. The iaTreg subset was defined as HLA-DR+ Treg cells. Patients had median age approximately 10 years, range roughly 2.4-22.9. Sequencing was done on a sample of Treg cells from blood. The subset denotes: HLA-DR+ inflammation-associated blood Treg cells. This receptor was identified in a donor under 30 with juvenile idiopathic arthritis.

The CDR3 is CASSQGGWTGSNQPQHF. This chain links TRBV4-1 with TRBJ1-5; the D gene TCRdb calls, TRBD1, cannot be checked with no DNA. CDR3 length: 17 amino acids. DNA is not recorded here. CDR1 is MGHRA, CDR2 YSYEKL, per germline.